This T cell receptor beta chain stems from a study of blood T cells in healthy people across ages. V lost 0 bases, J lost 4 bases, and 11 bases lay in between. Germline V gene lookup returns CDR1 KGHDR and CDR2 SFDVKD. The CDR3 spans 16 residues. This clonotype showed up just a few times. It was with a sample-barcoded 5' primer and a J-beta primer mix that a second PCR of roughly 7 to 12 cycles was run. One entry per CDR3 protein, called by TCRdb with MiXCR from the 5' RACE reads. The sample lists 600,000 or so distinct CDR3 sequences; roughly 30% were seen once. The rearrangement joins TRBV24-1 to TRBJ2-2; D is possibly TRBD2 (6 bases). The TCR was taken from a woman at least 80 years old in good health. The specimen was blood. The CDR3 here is CATSDLAGWSTGELFF. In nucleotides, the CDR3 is TGTGCCACCAGTGATTTGGCGGGATGGAGCACCGGGGAGCTGTTTTTT.